Listed below are T cell receptor beta chains from one sample, sequenced in a study of patients and donors after allogeneic stem cell transplantation. MiXCR, run by TCRdb on the RT-PCR reads, gives a single entry per CDR3 protein. The table shows about 200,000 distinct CDR3 sequences, with about 38% occurring only once. The sample comprised blood, either unsorted or a sorted T cell fraction (not recorded which). These receptors all come from a human donor who was either an allogeneic HSCT recipient or a stem cell or donor lymphocyte infusion donor (not recorded which). It is not recorded whose cells these are; they may come from a transplant donor. Each CDR3 is given with its conserved first and last residue. The order of the fields is D gene, clone size, J gene, V gene, CDR3 DNA, CDR3 protein. D genes are given only for firm matches. Size is stated for part of the rows, as once, few or many counts, or as a class when the clone is expanded.

TRBD1	-	TRBJ2-7	TRBV12-3/TRBV12-4	TGTGCCAGCAGTAAGGGACAGCTAGGGGCCTACGAGCAGTACTTC	CASSKGQLGAYEQYF
-	few	TRBJ1-6	TRBV6-6	TGTGCCAGCAGTTACTTCGTAAGGGATTCACCCCTCCACTTT	CASSYFVRDSPLHF
-	-	TRBJ1-3	TRBV7-2	TGTGCCAGCAGCGGCAGGGGCTGGGGAAACACCATATATTTT	CASSGRGWGNTIYF
-	-	TRBJ2-3	TRBV12-3/TRBV12-4	TGTGCCAGCAGTTTTATAGCTGGCACAGATACGCAGTATTTT	CASSFIAGTDTQYF
-	once	TRBJ2-2	TRBV9	TGTGCCAGCAGTCAATCCGGCGGGGAGCTGTTTTTT	CASSQSGGELFF
-	few	TRBJ1-6	TRBV7-6	TGTGCCAGCAGCTTAGGGATCAGGGGAAGGAATTCACCCCTCCACTTT	CASSLGIRGRNSPLHF
TRBD1	-	TRBJ1-1	TRBV12-3/TRBV12-4	TGTGCCAGCAGTTTTCGGGAGGGGGCGCGGCAGGTGGCTTTCTTT	CASSFREGARQVAFF
-	once	TRBJ2-7	TRBV20-1	TGCAGTGCTAGAGATTTGGGCCAGCCGACCTACGAGCAGTACTTC	CSARDLGQPTYEQYF
-	few	TRBJ1-6	TRBV7-9	TGTGCCAGCATGGTACCCCCAAATTCACCCCTCCACTTT	CASMVPPNSPLHF
-	-	TRBJ2-3	TRBV6-5	TGTGCCAGCAGTTACGGAGGGCAACACACAGATACGCAGTATTTT	CASSYGGQHTDTQYF